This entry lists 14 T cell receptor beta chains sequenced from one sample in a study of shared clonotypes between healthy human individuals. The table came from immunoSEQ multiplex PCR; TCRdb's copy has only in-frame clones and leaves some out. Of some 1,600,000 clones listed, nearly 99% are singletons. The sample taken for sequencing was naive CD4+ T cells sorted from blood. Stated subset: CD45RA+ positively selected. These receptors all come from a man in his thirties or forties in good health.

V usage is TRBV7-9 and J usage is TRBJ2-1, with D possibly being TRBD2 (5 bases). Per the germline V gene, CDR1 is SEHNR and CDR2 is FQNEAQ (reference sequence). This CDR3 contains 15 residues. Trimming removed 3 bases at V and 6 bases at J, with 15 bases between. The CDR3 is CASSFKAAPTNEQFF. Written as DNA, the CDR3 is TGTGCCAGCAGCTTCAAAGCGGCCCCCACCAATGAGCAGTTCTTC.

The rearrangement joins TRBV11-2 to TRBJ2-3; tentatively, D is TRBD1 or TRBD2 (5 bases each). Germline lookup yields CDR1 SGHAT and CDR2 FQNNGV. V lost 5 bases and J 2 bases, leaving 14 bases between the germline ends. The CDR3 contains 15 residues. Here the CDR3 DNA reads TGTGCCAGCAGCCAATGGGACCAACTCACAGATACGCAGTATTTT. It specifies CASSQWDQLTDTQYF. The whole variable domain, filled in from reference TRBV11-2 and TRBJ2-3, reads EAGVAQSPRYKIIEKRQSVAFWCNPISGHATLYWYQQILGQGPKLLIQFQNNGVVDDSQLPKDRFSAERLKGVDSTLKIQPAKLEDSAVYLCASSQWDQLTDTQYFGPGTRLTVL.

CDR3 sequence reads: CAWKDNSNQPQHF. CDR3 coding DNA: TGTGCCTGGAAAGACAATAGCAATCAGCCCCAGCATTTT. The chain uses TRBV30 and TRBJ1-5; D not resolved. The CDR3 contains 13 residues. Trimming left V 4 bases short and J 0 bases short, with 7 bases between. CDR1 is GTSNPN and CDR2 is SVGIG in the germline V gene (reference sequence).

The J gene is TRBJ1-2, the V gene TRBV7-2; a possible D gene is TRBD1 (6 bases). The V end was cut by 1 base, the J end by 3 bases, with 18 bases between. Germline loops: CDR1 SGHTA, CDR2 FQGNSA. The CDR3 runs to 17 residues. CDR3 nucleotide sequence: TGTGCCAGCAGCTTAGTGGGCCCGGGGGCGCAGGACTATGGCTACACCTTC. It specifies CASSLVGPGAQDYGYTF.

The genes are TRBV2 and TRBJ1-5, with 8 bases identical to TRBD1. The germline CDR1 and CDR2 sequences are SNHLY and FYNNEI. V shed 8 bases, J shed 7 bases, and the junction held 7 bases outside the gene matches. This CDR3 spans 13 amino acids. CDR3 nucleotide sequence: TGTGCCAGCCGGAGAAGGGACAGGCAGCCCCAGCATTTT. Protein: CASRRRDRQPQHF.

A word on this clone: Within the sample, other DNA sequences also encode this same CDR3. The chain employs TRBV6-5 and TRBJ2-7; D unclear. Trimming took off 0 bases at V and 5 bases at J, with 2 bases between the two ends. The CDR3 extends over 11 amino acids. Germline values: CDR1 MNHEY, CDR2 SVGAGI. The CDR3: CASSYSHEQYF. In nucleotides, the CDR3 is TGTGCCAGCAGTTACTCACACGAGCAGTACTTC.

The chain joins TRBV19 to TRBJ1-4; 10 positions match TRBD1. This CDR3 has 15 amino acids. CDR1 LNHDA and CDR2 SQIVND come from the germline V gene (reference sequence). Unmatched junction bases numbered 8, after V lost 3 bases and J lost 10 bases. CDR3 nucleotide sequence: TGTGCCAGTAGTATGGAATTGGGACAGGGGAGAAAACTGTTTTTT. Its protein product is CASSMELGQGRKLFF.

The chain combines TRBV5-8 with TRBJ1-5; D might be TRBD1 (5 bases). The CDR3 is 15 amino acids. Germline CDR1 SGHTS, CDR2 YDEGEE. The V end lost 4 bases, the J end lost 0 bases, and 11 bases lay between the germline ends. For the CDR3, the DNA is TGTGCCAGCAGCAGGGACCGTCTTAGCAATCAGCCCCAGCATTTT. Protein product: CASSRDRLSNQPQHF. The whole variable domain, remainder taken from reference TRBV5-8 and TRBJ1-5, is EAGVTQSPTHLIKTRGQQATLRCSPISGHTSVYWYQQALGLGLQFLLWYDEGEERNRGNFPPRFSGRQFPNYSSELNVNALELEDSALYLCASSRDRLSNQPQHFGDGTRLSIL.

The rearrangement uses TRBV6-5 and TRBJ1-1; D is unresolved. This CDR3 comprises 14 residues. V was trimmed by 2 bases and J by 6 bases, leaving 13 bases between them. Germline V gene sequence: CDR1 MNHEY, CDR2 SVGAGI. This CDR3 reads CASSYAAPRSEAFF. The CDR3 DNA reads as TGTGCCAGCAGTTACGCAGCTCCGCGATCTGAAGCTTTCTTT.

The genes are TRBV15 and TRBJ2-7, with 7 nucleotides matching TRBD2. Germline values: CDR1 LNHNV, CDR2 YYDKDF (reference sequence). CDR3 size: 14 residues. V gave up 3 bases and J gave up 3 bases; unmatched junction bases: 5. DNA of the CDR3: TGTGCCACCAGCAGCGGCGGGAGCCACTACGAGCAGTACTTC. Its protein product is CATSSGGSHYEQYF. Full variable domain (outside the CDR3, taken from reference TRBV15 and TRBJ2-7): DAMVIQNPRYQVTQFGKPVTLSCSQTLNHNVMYWYQQKSSQAPKLLFHYYDKDFNNEADTPDNFQSRRPNTSFCFLDIRSPGLGDTAMYLCATSSGGSHYEQYFGPGTRLTVT.

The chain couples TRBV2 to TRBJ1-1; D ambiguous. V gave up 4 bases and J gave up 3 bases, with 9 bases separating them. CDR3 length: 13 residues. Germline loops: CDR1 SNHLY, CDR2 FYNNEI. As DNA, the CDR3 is TGTGCCAGCAGTGTTCTCTCGGACACTGAAGCTTTCTTT. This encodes CASSVLSDTEAFF.

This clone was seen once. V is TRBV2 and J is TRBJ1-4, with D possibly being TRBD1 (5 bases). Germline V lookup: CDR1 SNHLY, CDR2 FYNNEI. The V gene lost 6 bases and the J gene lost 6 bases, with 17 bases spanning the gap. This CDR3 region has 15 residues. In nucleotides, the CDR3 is TGTGCCAGCAGGCCCGGTGGGGGAAGGCATGAAAAACTGTTTTTT. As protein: CASRPGGGRHEKLFF.

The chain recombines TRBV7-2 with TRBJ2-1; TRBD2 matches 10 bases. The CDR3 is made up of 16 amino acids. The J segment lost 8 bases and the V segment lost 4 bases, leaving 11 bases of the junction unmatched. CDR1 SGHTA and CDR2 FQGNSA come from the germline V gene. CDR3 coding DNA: TGTGCCAGCAGCTCCTTAAGCGGGAGGGCCCTCTATGAGCAGTTCTTC. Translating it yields CASSSLSGRALYEQFF. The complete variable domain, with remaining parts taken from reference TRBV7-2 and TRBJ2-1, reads GAGVSQSPSNKVTEKGKDVELRCDPISGHTALYWYRQSLGQGLEFLIYFQGNSAPDKSGLPSDRFSAERTGGSVSTLTIQRTQQEDSAVYLCASSSLSGRALYEQFFGPGTRLTVL.

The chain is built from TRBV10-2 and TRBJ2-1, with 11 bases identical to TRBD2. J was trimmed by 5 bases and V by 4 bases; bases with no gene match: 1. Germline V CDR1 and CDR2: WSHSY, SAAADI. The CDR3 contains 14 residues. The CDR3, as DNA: TGCGCCAGCAGTGTACTAGCGGGAGACAATGAGCAGTTCTTC. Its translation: CASSVLAGDNEQFF.